A selection of T cell receptor beta chains follows, all from one sample in a study of CD8 T cells in ankylosing spondylitis. A single record per CDR3 protein comes from TCRdb applying MiXCR to the 5' RACE reads. The repertoire holds 670,000 or so distinct CDR3 sequences, 15% to 20% seen once, with over 15% in the top ten. Sequencing was performed on blood, either unsorted or a sorted T cell fraction (not recorded which). These receptors were obtained from a male donor with ankylosing spondylitis. The CDR3 runs from the conserved cysteine through the conserved F or W. A D gene is named only where the DNA matches it firmly. Expanded clones are given a class, and other clones once, few, many or no size at all.

v_gene	abundance	j_gene	d_gene	CDR3aa	CDR3nt
TRBV2	few	TRBJ2-7	TRBD1	CASRKGQGLYEQYF	TGTGCCAGCAGGAAAGGACAGGGGCTATACGAGCAGTACTTC
TRBV4-3	few	TRBJ2-3	TRBD2	CASSQDALAGDGTQYF	TGCGCCAGCAGCCAAGATGCACTAGCGGGAGATGGTACGCAGTATTTT
TRBV7-9	.	TRBJ2-1	.	CASSLEGPIEQFF	TGTGCCAGCAGCTTAGAGGGCCCGATTGAGCAGTTCTTC
TRBV5-1	.	TRBJ2-3	TRBD2	CASSWGLAGPPSNTQYF	TGCGCCAGCAGCTGGGGACTAGCGGGCCCCCCTTCAAATACGCAGTATTTT
TRBV24-1	few	TRBJ1-1	.	CATSDKGETTEAFF	TGTGCCACCAGTGATAAAGGGGAAACAACTGAAGCTTTCTTT
TRBV12-3/TRBV12-4	many	TRBJ2-1	TRBD2	CASSILAGAYNEQFF	TGTGCCAGCAGTATTCTAGCGGGGGCTTACAATGAGCAGTTCTTC
TRBV20-1	few	TRBJ1-1	.	CSARPGQNTEAFF	TGCAGTGCCCGCCCCGGACAGAACACTGAAGCTTTCTTT
TRBV5-1	few	TRBJ1-1	.	CASSGVQGTTEAFF	TGCGCCAGCAGCGGGGTACAGGGAACGACTGAAGCTTTCTTT
TRBV27	.	TRBJ2-7	.	CASSYVPSSYEQYF	TGTGCCAGCAGTTATGTCCCCAGCTCCTACGAGCAGTACTTC
TRBV5-1	.	TRBJ2-2	.	CASSAKTGNTGELFF	TGCGCCAGCAGCGCAAAGACAGGGAACACCGGGGAGCTGTTTTTT
TRBV7-3	few	TRBJ2-7	TRBD1	CASSLKQGAPYEQYF	TGTGCCAGCAGCTTGAAACAGGGGGCCCCTTACGAGCAGTACTTC
TRBV30	.	TRBJ2-5	.	CAWSVLGSGTQYF	TGTGCCTGGAGTGTATTAGGGTCAGGGACCCAGTACTTC
TRBV12-3/TRBV12-4	few	TRBJ1-2	.	CASSFELYGYTF	TGTGCCAGCAGTTTCGAACTCTATGGCTACACCTTC
TRBV4-3	few	TRBJ2-3	.	CASSQPVGGADTQYF	TGCGCCAGCAGCCAACCTGTCGGCGGGGCAGATACGCAGTATTTT
TRBV4-1	many	TRBJ2-7	TRBD2	CASSQGLAGGEAYEQYF	TGCGCCAGCAGCCAAGGACTAGCGGGAGGGGAGGCCTACGAGCAGTACTTC
TRBV6-5	once	TRBJ2-3	TRBD2	CASSSGLAGLLTDTQYF	TGTGCCAGCAGTTCCGGGCTAGCGGGACTACTCACAGATACGCAGTATTTT
TRBV5-1	.	TRBJ1-1	.	CASSLDPGYDTEAFF	TGCGCCAGCAGCTTAGACCCGGGGTACGACACTGAAGCTTTCTTT
TRBV21-1	few	TRBJ2-3	.	CASSKSGVVTDTQYF	TGTGCCAGCAGCAAATCAGGGGTAGTTACAGATACGCAGTATTTT
TRBV5-5	few	TRBJ2-7	TRBD1	CASSLAWQGAPHGQYF	TGTGCCAGCAGCTTGGCCTGGCAGGGGGCGCCCCACGGGCAGTACTTC
TRBV20-1	many	TRBJ2-5	.	CSAWAGETQYF	TGCAGCGCCTGGGCGGGAGAGACCCAGTACTTC
TRBV7-9	.	TRBJ1-2	.	CASSLDRGNYGYTF	TGTGCCAGCAGCTTAGATCGCGGGAACTATGGCTACACCTTC
TRBV28	.	TRBJ1-2	.	CASSPRTVGVYGYTF	TGTGCCAGCAGTCCACGGACAGTTGGGGTATATGGCTACACCTTC
TRBV15	.	TRBJ2-1	TRBD1	CATAPGTGLYNEQFF	TGTGCCACAGCCCCCGGGACAGGGCTCTACAATGAGCAGTTCTTC
TRBV12-3/TRBV12-4	.	TRBJ2-2	TRBD2	CASSSPGGAVGELFF	TGTGCCAGCAGTTCCCCCGGGGGGGCGGTCGGGGAGCTGTTTTTT
TRBV28	.	TRBJ2-1	TRBD1	CASSLPQGFEQFF	TGTGCCAGCAGTCTCCCACAGGGGTTTGAGCAGTTCTTC
TRBV12-3/TRBV12-4	many	TRBJ2-5	.	CASSLAWGQETQYF	TGTGCCAGCAGTTTAGCGTGGGGGCAAGAGACCCAGTACTTC
TRBV11-2	few	TRBJ1-1	.	CASSLGKMNTEAFF	TGTGCCAGCAGCTTAGGGAAAATGAACACTGAAGCTTTCTTT
TRBV20-1	.	TRBJ2-1	TRBD2	CSARDYETGGYNEQFF	TGCAGTGCTAGAGATTATGAAACGGGGGGCTACAATGAGCAGTTCTTC
TRBV20-1	many	TRBJ1-5	TRBD1	CSAAGTDYQPQHF	TGCAGTGCTGCCGGGACAGATTATCAGCCCCAGCATTTT
TRBV5-1	.	TRBJ1-1	.	CASSLRGGDTPFMNTEAFF	TGCGCCAGCAGCTTACGAGGTGGGGACACCCCGTTCATGAACACTGAAGCTTTCTTT
TRBV7-9	.	TRBJ2-3	.	CASTPRGETDTQYF	TGTGCCAGCACCCCTCGCGGGGAGACAGATACGCAGTATTTT
TRBV7-8	few	TRBJ1-4	.	CASSPYGGVIATNEKLFF	TGTGCCAGCAGCCCCTACGGAGGGGTTATTGCAACTAATGAAAAACTGTTTTTT
TRBV7-9	.	TRBJ2-5	.	CASRGVGGLVETQYF	TGTGCCAGCAGGGGCGTCGGGGGGCTCGTGGAGACCCAGTACTTC
TRBV12-3/TRBV12-4	few	TRBJ1-2	.	CASSFGPTGTGFSSYTF	TGTGCCAGCAGTTTTGGGCCAACCGGGACCGGATTCTCAAGCTACACCTTC
TRBV3-1	few	TRBJ2-7	TRBD2	CASSPLAGPSYEQYF	TGTGCCAGCAGCCCCTTAGCGGGCCCGTCCTACGAGCAGTACTTC
TRBV15	.	TRBJ1-5	TRBD1	CATSEDFGTGKQPQHF	TGTGCCACCAGCGAAGATTTCGGGACAGGGAAGCAGCCCCAGCATTTT
TRBV6-6	many	TRBJ2-3	.	CASSKLRTDTQYF	TGTGCCAGCAGTAAACTACGGACAGATACGCAGTATTTT
TRBV6-1	.	TRBJ1-2	.	CASSEGGRAGYTF	TGTGCCAGCAGTGAAGGCGGCAGGGCTGGCTACACCTTC
TRBV6-1	.	TRBJ2-1	.	CASSEGLGYTYNEQFF	TGTGCCAGCAGTGAAGGTCTGGGGTACACCTACAATGAGCAGTTCTTC
TRBV20-1	.	TRBJ1-5	TRBD1	CSAEGTGDAQPQHF	TGCAGTGCAGAAGGGACAGGGGACGCTCAGCCCCAGCATTTT
TRBV20-1	few	TRBJ2-6	.	CSARSSSGANVLTF	TGCAGTGCTAGGTCTAGTTCCGGGGCCAACGTCCTGACTTTC
TRBV12-3/TRBV12-4	few	TRBJ2-7	.	CASSFSRDTLYEQYF	TGTGCCAGCAGTTTTAGCCGGGACACCCTCTACGAGCAGTACTTC
TRBV2	few	TRBJ2-2	.	CASSDLQGPGELFF	TGTGCCAGCAGTGACCTACAGGGTCCCGGGGAGCTGTTTTTT
TRBV12-3/TRBV12-4	.	TRBJ1-3	.	CASRATEHSGNTIYF	TGTGCCAGCAGGGCTACAGAGCACTCTGGAAACACCATATATTTT
TRBV29-1	few	TRBJ2-7	.	CSVEGTNEQYF	TGCAGCGTTGAAGGGACGAACGAGCAGTACTTC
TRBV5-1	.	TRBJ2-1	.	CASSLGAPNEQFF	TGCGCCAGCAGCTTGGGGGCCCCGAATGAGCAGTTCTTC
TRBV7-8	.	TRBJ2-2	TRBD1	CASSIPLTGTGELFF	TGTGCCAGCAGCATTCCTCTGACAGGGACCGGGGAGCTGTTTTTT
TRBV20-1	.	TRBJ2-1	TRBD2	CSPLAVSGVYNEQFF	TGCAGTCCCCTCGCCGTCAGCGGGGTTTACAATGAGCAGTTCTTC
TRBV20-1	few	TRBJ2-3	.	CSAEEGVTDTQYF	TGCAGTGCTGAGGAGGGGGTCACAGATACGCAGTATTTT
TRBV25-1	few	TRBJ2-5	TRBD2	CASSELLAGVKTQYF	TGTGCCAGCAGTGAACTTCTAGCGGGGGTGAAAACCCAGTACTTC
TRBV10-3	.	TRBJ2-7	.	CAITPGQGINEQYF	TGTGCCATCACCCCGGGCCAGGGTATCAACGAGCAGTACTTC
TRBV6-5	many	TRBJ2-3	.	CASSYSSASTDTQYF	TGTGCCAGCAGTTACTCCAGCGCAAGCACAGATACGCAGTATTTT